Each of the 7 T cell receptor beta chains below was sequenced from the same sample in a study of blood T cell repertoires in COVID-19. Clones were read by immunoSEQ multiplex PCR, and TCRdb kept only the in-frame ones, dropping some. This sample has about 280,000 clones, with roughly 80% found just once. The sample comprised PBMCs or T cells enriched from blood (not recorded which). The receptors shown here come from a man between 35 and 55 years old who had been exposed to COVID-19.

The CDR3 nucleotides are TGTGCCAGCACCGGGACAGGGGAACCACCCCTCCACTTT. It encodes CASTGTGEPPLHF. V and J are TRBV6-5 and TRBJ1-6; 10 positions match TRBD1. Trimming took 7 bases from V and 11 from J; bases not matched to a gene: 5. The CDR3 is 13 residues long. Germline V gives CDR1 MNHEY, CDR2 SVGAGI.

CDR3 DNA sequence: TGTGCCTGGAGTGTGGTGGGGACAACAGTGGAGTTCTTC. Encoded protein: CAWSVVGTTVEFF. The chain has TRBV30 and TRBJ2-1, with a tentative D call TRBD1 (6 bases). Between the trimmed V and J ends, which lost 0 bases and 14 bases, there was a span of 17 bases. Germline V gene lookup returns CDR1 GTSNPN and CDR2 SVGIG (reference sequence). CDR3 length: 13 amino acids.

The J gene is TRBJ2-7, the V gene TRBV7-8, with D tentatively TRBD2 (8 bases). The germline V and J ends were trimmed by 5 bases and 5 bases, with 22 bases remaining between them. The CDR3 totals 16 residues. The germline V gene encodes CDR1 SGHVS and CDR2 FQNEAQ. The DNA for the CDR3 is TGTGCCAGCAGCCCGGGGGGGGCCGACAGGGCGAACGAGCAGTACTTC. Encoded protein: CASSPGGADRANEQYF.

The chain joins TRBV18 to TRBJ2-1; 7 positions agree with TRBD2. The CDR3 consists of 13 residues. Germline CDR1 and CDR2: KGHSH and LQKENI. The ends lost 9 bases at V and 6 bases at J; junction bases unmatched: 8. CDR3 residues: CASPREGSNEQFF. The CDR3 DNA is TGTGCCAGTCCGAGGGAGGGAAGCAATGAGCAGTTCTTC.

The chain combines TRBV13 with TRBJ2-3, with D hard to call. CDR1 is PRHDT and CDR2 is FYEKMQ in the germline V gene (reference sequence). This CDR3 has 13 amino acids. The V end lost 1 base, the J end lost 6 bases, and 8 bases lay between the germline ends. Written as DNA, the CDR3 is TGTGCCAGCAGCTTAGCTGCTCAGGATACGCAGTATTTT. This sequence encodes CASSLAAQDTQYF.

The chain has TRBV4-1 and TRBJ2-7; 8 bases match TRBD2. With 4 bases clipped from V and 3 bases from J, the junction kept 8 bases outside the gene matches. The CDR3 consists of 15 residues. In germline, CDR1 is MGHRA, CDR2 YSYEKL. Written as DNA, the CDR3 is TGCGCCAGCAGCCCCGGGGGGGGGAGCATCTACGAGCAGTACTTC. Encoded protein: CASSPGGGSIYEQYF.

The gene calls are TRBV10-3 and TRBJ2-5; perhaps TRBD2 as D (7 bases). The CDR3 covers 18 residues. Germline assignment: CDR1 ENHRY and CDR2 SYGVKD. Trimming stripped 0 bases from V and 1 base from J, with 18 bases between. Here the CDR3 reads CAISESRDTRGLQETQYF. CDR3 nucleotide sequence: TGTGCCATCAGTGAGTCGCGGGACACGCGGGGGCTCCAAGAGACCCAGTACTTC.